Following are 20 T cell receptor beta chains from one sample sequenced in a study of control samples from healthy donors and cancer patients. Assay: immunoSEQ multiplex PCR; the TCRdb copy retains only in-frame clones and omits some. This table holds fewer than 200,000 clones, around nine tenths found once. Sequencing input: blood. Receptors originate from a man aged 30 to 45 in good health.

The chain is built from TRBV2 and TRBJ1-2; D unclear. The CDR3 spans 12 residues. The V gene lost 2 bases and the J gene lost 6 bases, with 7 bases spanning the gap. Per germline, CDR1 SNHLY and CDR2 FYNNEI. The CDR3 here is CASSERANGYTF. CDR3 bases: TGTGCCAGCAGTGAAAGGGCCAATGGCTACACCTTC. The full variable domain, in which reference TRBV2 and TRBJ1-2 provide the parts outside the CDR3, is EPEVTQTPSHQVTQMGQEVILRCVPISNHLYFYWYRQILGQKVEFLVSFYNNEISEKSEIFDDQFSVERPDGSNFTLKIRSTKLEDSAMYFCASSERANGYTFGSGTRLTVV.

The gene calls are TRBV28 and TRBJ1-2, with D uncertain. The CDR3 sequence is 12 residues long. Germline V gene lookup returns CDR1 MDHEN and CDR2 SYDVKM. Between the trimmed V and J ends, which lost 3 bases and 6 bases, there was a span of 8 bases. Written as DNA, the CDR3 is TGTGCCAGCAGTTTTGAGTTGGATGGCTACACCTTC. This codes for CASSFELDGYTF.

The rearrangement links TRBV7-2 to TRBJ1-1, with a weak D call TRBD1 (5 bases). Germline CDR1 is SGHTA and CDR2 is FQGNSA. This CDR3 region has 13 residues. V was cut by 2 bases and J by 7 bases, with 11 bases left in between. The CDR3 region has the DNA TGTGCCAGCAGCTTACGGGGGAACTATGAAGCTTTCTTT. Encoded protein: CASSLRGNYEAFF.

J is TRBJ1-2 and V is TRBV7-9; D uncertain. The CDR3 totals 15 residues. The V gene's germline CDR1 is SEHNR and CDR2 FQNEAQ (reference sequence). With 1 base removed from V and 4 bases from J, the gap between germline ends came to 13 bases. This CDR3 is CASSLEWNRTYGYTF. CDR3 nucleotide sequence: TGTGCCAGCAGCTTAGAGTGGAACAGAACCTATGGCTACACCTTC.

The chain combines TRBV11-2 with TRBJ2-7; possible D gene TRBD1, 5 bases. Germline V gene data show CDR1 as SGHAT and CDR2 as FQNNGV. The V end lost 4 bases, the J end lost 2 bases, and 18 bases lay between the germline ends. The CDR3 contains 16 residues. CDR3 loop: CASSSIGTGITYEQYF. CDR3 coding DNA: TGTGCCAGCAGCTCCATTGGAACAGGTATAACCTACGAGCAGTACTTC.

This chain connects TRBV7-3 to TRBJ1-1; TRBD1 matches at 7 bases. The J segment lost 10 bases and the V segment lost 0 bases, leaving 5 bases of the junction unmatched. The CDR3 contains 13 residues. From germline, CDR1 is SGHTA and CDR2 FQGTGA. The CDR3: CASSLTTGDLAFF. The CDR3 DNA reads TGTGCCAGCAGCTTAACTACAGGGGATTTAGCTTTCTTT.

V is TRBV24-1 and J is TRBJ1-2; D not resolved. This CDR3 is 18 amino acids long. With 1 base removed from V and 0 bases from J, the gap between germline ends came to 17 bases. CDR1 and CDR2 from the germline V gene are KGHDR and SFDVKD. CDR3 coding DNA: TGTGCCACCAGTGATTTACGACATGAGGGTGGGGCTAACTATGGCTACACCTTC. Its protein product is CATSDLRHEGGANYGYTF.

This chain uses TRBV30 with TRBJ1-5; D may be TRBD1 (6 bases). Trimming took off 5 bases at V and 1 base at J, with 18 bases between the two ends. Germline CDR1 GTSNPN, CDR2 SVGIG (reference sequence). The CDR3 totals 16 residues. The DNA for the CDR3 is TGTGCCTGGCGTAGAGAGGGGGGCATGAGCAATCAGCCCCAGCATTTT. This translates into CAWRREGGMSNQPQHF.

The V call is TRBV19, the J call TRBJ1-1, with TRBD1 matching over 8 bases. This CDR3 contains 17 residues. The germline gives CDR1 LNHDA, CDR2 SQIVND (reference sequence). The junction had 10 bases not matched to a gene; V was cut back by 1 base and J by 3 bases. In DNA form, the CDR3 reads TGTGCCAGTAGTATAGCTTCAGGGGGCTATTCGGACACTGAAGCTTTCTTT. Protein product: CASSIASGGYSDTEAFF.

There are a few counts of this clone. The chain couples TRBV24-1 to TRBJ1-5; 12 bases align to TRBD1. Germline-derived CDR1 and CDR2 are KGHDR and SFDVKD. The CDR3 has 16 residues. Trimming removed 4 bases from V and 6 bases from J; junction bases left unmatched: 6. The DNA of the CDR3 is TGTGCCACCAGTGAATCCGGGACAGGGGGCTCTCAGCCCCAGCATTTT. Amino acid sequence: CATSESGTGGSQPQHF.

The chain links TRBV11-2 to TRBJ2-7; TRBD1 agrees at 10 bases. Germline V CDR1 and CDR2: SGHAT, FQNNGV. CDR3 length: 17 residues. With 5 bases clipped from V and 0 bases from J, the junction kept 10 bases outside the gene matches. The CDR3 is CASSPNTGTGASYEQYF. The CDR3 coding sequence is TGTGCCAGCAGCCCAAATACCGGGACAGGGGCCTCCTACGAGCAGTACTTC. The full variable domain, its missing parts supplied by reference TRBV11-2 and TRBJ2-7, is EAGVAQSPRYKIIEKRQSVAFWCNPISGHATLYWYQQILGQGPKLLIQFQNNGVVDDSQLPKDRFSAERLKGVDSTLKIQPAKLEDSAVYLCASSPNTGTGASYEQYFGPGTRLTVT.

V gene TRBV19 combines with J gene TRBJ1-1; D perhaps matches TRBD1 (6 bases). Germline assignment: CDR1 LNHDA and CDR2 SQIVND (reference sequence). V dropped 6 bases and J dropped 0 bases, with 17 bases sitting between them. The CDR3 spans 16 residues. CDR3 in DNA: TGTGCCAGTAGCATCCTTAAAGGACAGATGAACACTGAAGCTTTCTTT. Translation: CASSILKGQMNTEAFF.

The chain recombines TRBV27 with TRBJ2-1, with 7 bases matching TRBD2. In germline, CDR1 is MNHEY, CDR2 SMNVEV (reference sequence). There are 16 residues in the CDR3. V trimming: 1 base; J trimming: 1 base; junction bases outside the gene matches: 4. CDR3 nucleotide sequence: TGTGCCAGCAGTTTATTTCGCGGGGGTTCCTACAATGAGCAGTTCTTC. Encoded protein: CASSLFRGGSYNEQFF.

The chain has TRBV24-1 and TRBJ2-5, with D perhaps TRBD1 (5 bases). The germline V and J ends were trimmed by 8 bases and 4 bases, with 13 bases remaining between them. The CDR3 totals 13 residues. CDR1 and CDR2 (germline): KGHDR, SFDVKD. CDR3 bases: TGTGCCACCACTTCTTCAAGGGGAGAGACCCAGTACTTC. Translation gives CATTSSRGETQYF.

The rearrangement joins TRBV4-1 to TRBJ2-1, with 8 bases that match TRBD2. The CDR3 loop spans 15 amino acids. V lost 4 bases and J lost 10; bases outside the gene matches: 12. CDR1 MGHRA and CDR2 YSYEKL come from the germline V gene. DNA for the CDR3: TGCGCCAGCAGCCGCGGACTAGCAGGTGAGAGGGAGCAGTTCTTC. It specifies CASSRGLAGEREQFF.

The chain joins TRBV7-3 to TRBJ1-1, with D maybe TRBD1 (5 bases). The CDR3 consists of 14 residues. CDR1 and CDR2 from the germline V gene are SGHTA and FQGTGA. With 5 bases removed from V and 2 bases from J, the gap between germline ends came to 12 bases. DNA for the CDR3: TGTGCCAGCAGCGATACCGGGGCCAACACTGAAGCTTTCTTT. Translating it yields CASSDTGANTEAFF.

DNA of the CDR3: TGTGCCAGCAGACCGGTGCCCAATCAGCCCCAGCATTTT. It translates to CASRPVPNQPQHF. V gene TRBV6-5 combines with J gene TRBJ1-5; D uncertain. V lost 6 bases, J lost 3 bases, and 9 bases lay in between. Germline V gene lookup returns CDR1 MNHEY and CDR2 SVGAGI. The CDR3 covers 13 residues.

This chain links TRBV6-6 with TRBJ2-7; 11 bases align to TRBD2. CDR3 length: 18 residues. Germline V gives CDR1 MNHNY, CDR2 SVGAGI (reference sequence). The V segment lost 5 bases and the J segment 2 bases; nucleotides outside the gene matches: 14. The chain's CDR3 is CASSQRDSGGAVPYEQYF. The CDR3 DNA reads as TGTGCCAGCAGTCAACGGGATAGCGGGGGGGCGGTGCCCTACGAGCAGTACTTC.

This chain connects TRBV4-1 to TRBJ2-7, with no clear D. V lost 0 bases, J lost 0 bases, and 9 bases lay in between. Germline V gene data show CDR1 as MGHRA and CDR2 as YSYEKL. The CDR3 consists of 15 residues. The CDR3 DNA sequence: TGCGCCAGCAGCCAAGATTCGTGGGCCTCCTACGAGCAGTACTTC. Translating gives CASSQDSWASYEQYF.

This clone was counted only a few times. The chain is built from TRBV28 and TRBJ1-5; D is uncertain. CDR1 and CDR2 (germline): MDHEN, SYDVKM. CDR3 length equals 14 residues. V was pared by 6 bases and J by 5 bases, with 14 bases between. In DNA, the CDR3 is TGTGCCAGCAGGGGCGGACTTAAAGATCAGCCCCAGCATTTT. Encoded protein: CASRGGLKDQPQHF.